These 23 T cell receptor beta chains originate from one sample sequenced in a study of blood T cells in healthy people across ages. The second PCR ran roughly 7 to 12 cycles with a sample-barcoded 5' primer and J-beta primers. TCRdb fed the 5' RACE reads into MiXCR, producing one record per CDR3 protein. The table has some 1.5 million distinct CDR3 sequences, 42% seen once. Sequencing used blood. The receptors were sampled from a woman aged 18-29 years in good health.

This clonotype has a count of ten or more. The J gene is TRBJ2-3, the V gene TRBV7-9; D is perhaps TRBD1 (6 bases). The CDR3 is made up of 15 amino acids. The germline gives CDR1 SEHNR, CDR2 FQNEAQ (reference sequence). V lost 5 bases, J lost 0 bases, and 12 bases lay in between. The CDR3 spells CASSTGTTSTDTQYF. Written as DNA, the CDR3 is TGTGCCAGCAGCACCGGGACAACTAGCACAGATACGCAGTATTTT. The whole variable domain, remainder taken from reference TRBV7-9 and TRBJ2-3, is DTGVSQNPRHKITKRGQNVTFRCDPISEHNRLYWYRQTLGQGPEFLTYFQNEAQLEKSRLLSDRFSAERPKGSFSTLEIQRTEQGDSAMYLCASSTGTTSTDTQYFGPGTRLTVL.

This chain links TRBV7-8 with TRBJ1-1; D is ambiguous. Looked up from germline, CDR1 is SGHVS and CDR2 is FQNEAQ. This CDR3 is 11 amino acids long. Trimming took off 2 bases at V and 10 bases at J, with 8 bases between the two ends. CDR3 in amino acids: CASSLMDAAFF. CDR3 bases: TGTGCCAGCAGCTTAATGGACGCAGCTTTCTTT.

V and J are TRBV5-1 and TRBJ1-1, with D perhaps TRBD1 (5 bases). V was clipped by 0 bases and J by 4 bases, with 13 bases between them. The CDR3 extends over 15 amino acids. Germline V gene sequence: CDR1 SGHRS, CDR2 YFSETQ. The CDR3 sequence: CASSLDPGLATEAFF. DNA for the CDR3: TGCGCCAGCAGCTTGGATCCAGGGTTGGCCACTGAAGCTTTCTTT.

In this sample, this clonotype turned up a few times. The genes are TRBV12-3 or TRBV12-4 and TRBJ1-5; D gene unclear. CDR3 length: 15 residues. Trimming removed 3 bases from V and 0 bases from J, with 9 bases in between. The CDR3 reads CASSFSPYSNQPQHF. DNA of the CDR3: TGTGCCAGCAGTTTTAGCCCCTATAGCAATCAGCCCCAGCATTTT.

J is TRBJ2-3 and V is TRBV20-1; weak D call: TRBD2 (5 bases). The CDR3 is 13 residues long. Germline V CDR1 and CDR2: DFQATT, SNEGSKA (reference sequence). Between the trimmed V and J ends, which lost 3 bases and 1 base, there was a span of 8 bases. The CDR3 coding sequence is TGCAGTGCTAGGTGGCGGGGCACAGATACGCAGTATTTT. Translating it yields CSARWRGTDTQYF.

This chain links TRBV28 with TRBJ2-5, with TRBD1 as a possible D gene (6 bases). The J call may be mistaken, given a closer DNA end match to TRBJ2-7. CDR1 MDHEN and CDR2 SYDVKM come from the germline V gene. The CDR3 length is 18 residues. In DNA form, the CDR3 reads TGTGCCAGCAGTTCCCCCGGTGCCGGACAGAGGGTGGTCTACGAGCAGTACTTC. Its translation: CASSSPGAGQRVVYEQYF.

In its sample, this clonotype was seen a few times. The V and J genes are TRBV6-4 and TRBJ2-7; 7 bases are a match to TRBD1. This CDR3 spans 12 amino acids. The V gene's germline CDR1 is MRHNA and CDR2 SNTAGT. The V and J ends lost 8 bases and 2 bases, in that order; junction bases with no gene match: 3. The CDR3 nucleotides are TGTGCCAGCCCGGGACAGACCTACGAGCAGTACTTC. This codes for CASPGQTYEQYF.

The chain couples TRBV20-1 to TRBJ2-7; the match to TRBD2 covers 8 bases. The CDR3 covers 17 residues. The V gene end was trimmed by 6 bases and the J gene end by 7 bases; junction bases not matched to a gene: 23. Germline-derived CDR1 and CDR2 are DFQATT and SNEGSKA (reference sequence). The CDR3 region has the DNA TGCAGTGCCGGAAGTCGTAGCGGGGCTTATCCATACAATGAGCAGTACTTC. This translates into CSAGSRSGAYPYNEQYF.

The rearrangement links TRBV29-1 to TRBJ2-1, with TRBD2 identical over 9 bases. The V segment lost 2 bases and the J segment 14 bases; nucleotides outside the gene matches: 1. Germline V lookup: CDR1 SQVTM, CDR2 ANQGSEA. This CDR3 has 10 amino acids. DNA of the CDR3: TGCAGCGTTGAACAGCGGGAGGAGTTCTTC. Translating gives CSVEQREEFF.

This chain links TRBV12-3 or TRBV12-4 with TRBJ1-2; D gene uncertain. CDR3 length equals 14 residues. V lost 3 bases to trimming and J lost 6 bases, with 14 bases between them. The CDR3 sequence is CASSFRRTGDGYTF. The CDR3 nucleotides are TGTGCCAGCAGTTTCCGGCGGACGGGTGATGGCTACACCTTC.

The chain has TRBV20-1 and TRBJ2-7; tentative D call: TRBD1 (5 bases). Trimming took off 0 bases at V and 1 base at J, with 10 bases between the two ends. Germline V CDR1 and CDR2: DFQATT, SNEGSKA (reference sequence). This CDR3 has 14 amino acids. The CDR3 sequence: CSARDLDRSYEQYF. In DNA, the CDR3 is TGCAGTGCTAGAGATTTAGACAGATCCTACGAGCAGTACTTC.

A remark on this clonotype: Germline is not matched at one junction end, which may reflect a read error. The chain couples TRBV9 to TRBJ2-7; TRBD1 or TRBD2 may be the D gene (5 bases each). Germline CDR1 reads SGDLS; CDR2 reads YYNGEE. This CDR3 spans 14 amino acids. The CDR3 here is CAGSGSGRDYEQYF. CDR3 nucleotides: TGTGCCGGCAGCGGATCGGGACGGGACTACGAGCAGTACTTC.

The genes are TRBV4-3 and TRBJ2-5, with D possibly matching TRBD2 (5 bases). CDR3 length: 14 amino acids. CDR1 LGHNA and CDR2 YSLEER come from the germline V gene. Deletions cut 1 base from V and 1 base from J, with 7 bases between. CDR3 protein: CASSQGAGQETQYF. The DNA for the CDR3 is TGCGCCAGCAGCCAAGGCGCGGGCCAAGAGACCCAGTACTTC.

This clonotype was seen only a few times. The V call is TRBV29-1, the J call TRBJ2-2; D not resolved. V was cut by 6 bases and J by 6 bases, with 11 bases left in between. Germline V gives CDR1 SQVTM, CDR2 ANQGSEA. The CDR3 spans 12 residues. The CDR3 region is CSVLSGSGELFF. The CDR3, as DNA: TGCAGCGTCCTTTCCGGGTCCGGGGAGCTGTTTTTT.

This rearrangement joins TRBV20-1 to TRBJ1-5, with TRBD1 identical over 9 bases. V gave up 5 bases and J gave up 5 bases; unmatched junction bases: 13. CDR1 DFQATT and CDR2 SNEGSKA come from the germline V gene (reference sequence). The CDR3 length is 16 residues. CDR3 coding DNA: TGCAGTGCTGGGGGACAGGGCCTGATAAAATATCAGCCCCAGCATTTT. Its translation is CSAGGQGLIKYQPQHF.

This clonotype was detected a few times. The V and J genes are TRBV10-3 and TRBJ2-4; D might be TRBD1 (6 bases). Near its end, the DNA agrees better with TRBJ2-5, so the J call may be wrong. This CDR3 is 16 amino acids long. Germline V lookup: CDR1 ENHRY, CDR2 SYGVKD. The CDR3 protein is CAISDLQGIGGETQYF. The CDR3 coding sequence is TGTGCCATCAGTGACCTACAGGGAATAGGAGGAGAGACCCAGTACTTC.

The chain recombines TRBV2 with TRBJ2-2, with D possibly being TRBD2 (5 bases). The V and J ends lost 4 bases and 3 bases respectively, with 9 bases between them. CDR3 length equals 14 residues. The germline V gene encodes CDR1 SNHLY and CDR2 FYNNEI. CDR3 residues: CASSVRRDTGELFF. The CDR3 DNA sequence: TGTGCCAGCAGTGTAAGGCGGGACACCGGGGAGCTGTTTTTT.

The chain recombines TRBV29-1 with TRBJ2-5; 8 bases are a match to TRBD2. Germline values: CDR1 SQVTM, CDR2 ANQGSEA. The CDR3 covers 15 residues. Unmatched junction bases numbered 16, after V lost 2 bases and J lost 11 bases. The CDR3 sequence is CSVETAGDSYNEQYF. In DNA, the CDR3 is TGCAGCGTTGAAACAGCGGGAGACTCCTACAATGAGCAGTACTTC.

The chain carries TRBV12-3 or TRBV12-4 and TRBJ1-1; D is unresolved. Trimming stripped 4 bases from V and 3 bases from J, with 12 bases between. The CDR3 spans 14 residues. The CDR3 is CASSSLSEYTEAFF. The CDR3 coding sequence is TGTGCCAGCAGTTCTCTCAGTGAATACACTGAAGCTTTCTTT.

The V gene is TRBV29-1, the J gene TRBJ1-1, with D perhaps TRBD1 (6 bases). The CDR3 consists of 13 residues. Germline values: CDR1 SQVTM, CDR2 ANQGSEA. V lost 7 bases and J 5 bases, leaving 17 bases between the germline ends. For the CDR3, the DNA is TGCAGCGCCAGAAAGGGGGGGACAACTGAAGCTTTCTTT. It specifies CSARKGGTTEAFF.

V and J are TRBV19 and TRBJ1-2; no reliable D call. V dropped 7 bases and J dropped 4 bases, with 13 bases sitting between them. CDR3 length equals 13 residues. Germline V CDR1 and CDR2: LNHDA, SQIVND (reference sequence). The CDR3 nucleotides read TGTGCCAGTAAGATTTCCGGGGTCTATGGCTACACCTTC. This encodes CASKISGVYGYTF. Together with reference TRBV19 and TRBJ1-2, the CDR3 gives the full variable domain: DGGITQSPKYLFRKEGQNVTLSCEQNLNHDAMYWYRQDPGQGLRLIYYSQIVNDFQKGDIAEGYSVSREKKESFPLTVTSAQKNPTAFYLCASKISGVYGYTFGSGTRLTVV.

Notes on this clonotype: Being one base from a much bigger clone, this may be a read error. The CDR3 sequence is CAISDSRLSTDTQYF. CDR3 DNA sequence: TGTGCCATCAGTGACAGCCGTCTTAGCACAGATACGCAGTATTTT. This chain uses TRBV10-3 with TRBJ2-3; no clear D. Germline V CDR1 and CDR2: ENHRY, SYGVKD. V was cut by 3 bases and J by 0 bases, with 10 bases left in between. The CDR3 sequence is 15 residues long.

The chain combines TRBV5-1 with TRBJ2-7, with D maybe TRBD1 (7 bases). The germline CDR1 and CDR2 sequences are SGHRS and YFSETQ. The V and J ends lost 1 base and 6 bases respectively, with 14 bases between them. The length of the CDR3 is 14 residues. The CDR3 nucleotides read TGCGCCAGCAGCTTGAGCCAGGGGGGTTTCGAGCAGTACTTC. Translation: CASSLSQGGFEQYF.